What follows are 13 T cell receptor beta chains derived from one specimen sequenced in a study of T cells in Graves' hyperthyroidism and ophthalmopathy. There were TCR beta CDR3 regions amplified from RNA transcripts. Using the HTBI primer set, a first-round RT-PCR was run on the TCR CDR3. TCRdb reprocessed the multiplex PCR reads with MiXCR, giving one entry per CDR3 protein. Of approximately 400,000 distinct CDR3 sequences in the sample, around 14% were seen once. The sample consisted of blood. The origin of the receptors is a woman between 55 and 75 years old with Graves' hyperthyroidism.

Note on this clonotype: This could be a read error, since a much larger clone is one nucleotide away. V and J are TRBV15 and TRBJ1-1, with 7 bases identical to TRBD1. Germline V gene lookup returns CDR1 LNHNV and CDR2 YYDKDF (reference sequence). CDR3 length: 15 amino acids. The CDR3, as DNA: TGTGCCACCAGCAGACCCACGACAGGGAACACTGAAGCTCTCTTT. Its translation: CATSRPTTGNTEALF.

Only a few counts were recorded for this clonotype. The chain carries TRBV5-1 and TRBJ1-3, with D hard to call. The CDR3 is made up of 12 amino acids. Between the trimmed V and J ends, which lost 5 bases and 3 bases, there was a span of 6 bases. Germline V gene sequence: CDR1 SGHRS, CDR2 YFSETQ. CDR3 nucleotide sequence: TGCGCCAGCAGATCCGATGGAAACACCATATATTTT. Its translation is CASRSDGNTIYF. The full variable domain, its missing parts supplied by reference TRBV5-1 and TRBJ1-3, is KAGVTQTPRYLIKTRGQQVTLSCSPISGHRSVSWYQQTPGQGLQFLFEYFSETQRNKGNFPGRFSGRQFSNSRSEMNVSTLELGDSALYLCASRSDGNTIYFGEGSWLTVV.

This clonotype occurred many times. This chain joins TRBV2 and TRBJ1-2; a possible D gene is TRBD1 (5 bases). Germline assignment: CDR1 SNHLY and CDR2 FYNNEI. This CDR3 has 13 amino acids. V dropped 10 bases and J dropped 6 bases, with 18 bases sitting between them. The CDR3 loop reads CATQVLGENGYTF. The CDR3 region has the DNA TGTGCCACCCAGGTTTTGGGGGAGAATGGCTACACCTTC.

This clonotype was counted at least ten times. The rearrangement links TRBV29-1 to TRBJ2-7, with 10 bases identical to TRBD2. J was trimmed by 5 bases and V by 4 bases; bases with no gene match: 2. CDR3 size: 12 residues. The germline V gene has CDR1 SQVTM and CDR2 ANQGSEA. CDR3 in DNA: TGCAGCGTTGTGCTAGCGGGAGACGAGCAGTACTTC. Amino acids: CSVVLAGDEQYF.

As concerns this clonotype: A read error may produce the germline difference seen at one junction end. V gene TRBV7-9 combines with J gene TRBJ2-5; D is undetermined. The germline CDR1 and CDR2 sequences are SEHNR and FQNEAQ (reference sequence). The length of the CDR3 is 12 residues. The CDR3: CASCLNRETQYF. The CDR3 region has the DNA TGTGCCAGCTGCTTGAATAGAGAGACCCAGTACTTC.

This clonotype has a count of ten or more. The V and J genes are TRBV12-3 or TRBV12-4 and TRBJ2-2; 7 bases agree with TRBD1. The CDR3 contains 11 residues. Trimming removed 8 bases from V and 7 bases from J; junction bases left unmatched: 1. The CDR3 protein is CASGDSGELFF. Written as DNA, the CDR3 is TGTGCCAGCGGGGACAGCGGGGAGCTGTTTTTT.

This clonotype was observed many times. This rearrangement joins TRBV28 to TRBJ2-1; 8 positions agree with TRBD1. Germline CDR1 MDHEN, CDR2 SYDVKM. V lost 8 bases to trimming and J lost 5 bases; unmatched junction nucleotides: 5. This CDR3 is 13 amino acids long. The CDR3 spells CASRGQGHNEQFF. The CDR3 DNA reads TGTGCCAGCCGAGGACAGGGCCACAATGAGCAGTTCTTC.

This clonotype has a count of ten or more. J is TRBJ2-1 and V is TRBV20-1, with TRBD2 matching over 9 bases. CDR3 length: 17 amino acids. V lost 0 bases and J lost 6; bases outside the gene matches: 12. Germline V CDR1 and CDR2: DFQATT, SNEGSKA (reference sequence). In DNA form, the CDR3 reads TGCAGTGCTAGAGATAGCATTGCGGGAGGGCTCCCCAATGAGCAGTTCTTC. Its protein product is CSARDSIAGGLPNEQFF.

There are many counts of this clonotype. The CDR3 spells CASAGAGVKSYNEQFF. The DNA for the CDR3 is TGTGCCAGCGCGGGGGCAGGCGTTAAGTCCTACAATGAGCAGTTCTTC. The rearrangement uses TRBV28 and TRBJ2-1, with a weak D call TRBD2 (7 bases). Trimming removed 8 bases at V and 1 base at J, with 18 bases between. Germline lookup yields CDR1 MDHEN and CDR2 SYDVKM. The CDR3 is made up of 16 amino acids.

This clonotype was counted many times. The CDR3 bases are TGTGCCAGCTCACCCCGGGACAGGGTAAGGAACGAGCAGTACTTC. Its translation: CASSPRDRVRNEQYF. J is TRBJ2-7 and V is TRBV18; 9 bases map to TRBD1. Germline trimming cut 3 bases from V and 5 bases from J; bases unmatched to any gene: 8. The germline gives CDR1 KGHSH, CDR2 LQKENI. This CDR3 is built from 15 residues.

This clonotype was seen ten or more times. The chain recombines TRBV2 with TRBJ2-5, with D uncertain. There are 14 residues in the CDR3. Germline values: CDR1 SNHLY, CDR2 FYNNEI. With 8 bases removed from V and 0 bases from J, the gap between germline ends came to 13 bases. CDR3 DNA: TGTGCCAGCGACCCTGGGCGGTACCAAGAGACCCAGTACTTC. Translated: CASDPGRYQETQYF.

This clonotype was recorded many times. The chain couples TRBV11-1 to TRBJ1-2, with TRBD1 as a possible D gene (5 bases). This CDR3 is 13 amino acids long. Germline V gene sequence: CDR1 SGHAT, CDR2 FQDESV (reference sequence). V was trimmed by 4 bases and J by 2 bases, leaving 8 bases between them. CDR3 sequence (DNA): TGTGCCAGCAGCTCGGGACTGAACTATGGCTACACCTTC. Amino acid sequence: CASSSGLNYGYTF.

A few counts support this clonotype. The chain recombines TRBV7-2 with TRBJ2-7; a weak D match, TRBD1 (6 bases). Per germline, CDR1 SGHTA and CDR2 FQGNSA. Trimming removed 2 bases at V and 0 bases at J, with 11 bases between. This CDR3 spans 15 amino acids. The CDR3 DNA follows: TGTGCCAGCAGCTTAACCCAGGGGTCCTCCTACGAGCAGTACTTC. This sequence encodes CASSLTQGSSYEQYF.